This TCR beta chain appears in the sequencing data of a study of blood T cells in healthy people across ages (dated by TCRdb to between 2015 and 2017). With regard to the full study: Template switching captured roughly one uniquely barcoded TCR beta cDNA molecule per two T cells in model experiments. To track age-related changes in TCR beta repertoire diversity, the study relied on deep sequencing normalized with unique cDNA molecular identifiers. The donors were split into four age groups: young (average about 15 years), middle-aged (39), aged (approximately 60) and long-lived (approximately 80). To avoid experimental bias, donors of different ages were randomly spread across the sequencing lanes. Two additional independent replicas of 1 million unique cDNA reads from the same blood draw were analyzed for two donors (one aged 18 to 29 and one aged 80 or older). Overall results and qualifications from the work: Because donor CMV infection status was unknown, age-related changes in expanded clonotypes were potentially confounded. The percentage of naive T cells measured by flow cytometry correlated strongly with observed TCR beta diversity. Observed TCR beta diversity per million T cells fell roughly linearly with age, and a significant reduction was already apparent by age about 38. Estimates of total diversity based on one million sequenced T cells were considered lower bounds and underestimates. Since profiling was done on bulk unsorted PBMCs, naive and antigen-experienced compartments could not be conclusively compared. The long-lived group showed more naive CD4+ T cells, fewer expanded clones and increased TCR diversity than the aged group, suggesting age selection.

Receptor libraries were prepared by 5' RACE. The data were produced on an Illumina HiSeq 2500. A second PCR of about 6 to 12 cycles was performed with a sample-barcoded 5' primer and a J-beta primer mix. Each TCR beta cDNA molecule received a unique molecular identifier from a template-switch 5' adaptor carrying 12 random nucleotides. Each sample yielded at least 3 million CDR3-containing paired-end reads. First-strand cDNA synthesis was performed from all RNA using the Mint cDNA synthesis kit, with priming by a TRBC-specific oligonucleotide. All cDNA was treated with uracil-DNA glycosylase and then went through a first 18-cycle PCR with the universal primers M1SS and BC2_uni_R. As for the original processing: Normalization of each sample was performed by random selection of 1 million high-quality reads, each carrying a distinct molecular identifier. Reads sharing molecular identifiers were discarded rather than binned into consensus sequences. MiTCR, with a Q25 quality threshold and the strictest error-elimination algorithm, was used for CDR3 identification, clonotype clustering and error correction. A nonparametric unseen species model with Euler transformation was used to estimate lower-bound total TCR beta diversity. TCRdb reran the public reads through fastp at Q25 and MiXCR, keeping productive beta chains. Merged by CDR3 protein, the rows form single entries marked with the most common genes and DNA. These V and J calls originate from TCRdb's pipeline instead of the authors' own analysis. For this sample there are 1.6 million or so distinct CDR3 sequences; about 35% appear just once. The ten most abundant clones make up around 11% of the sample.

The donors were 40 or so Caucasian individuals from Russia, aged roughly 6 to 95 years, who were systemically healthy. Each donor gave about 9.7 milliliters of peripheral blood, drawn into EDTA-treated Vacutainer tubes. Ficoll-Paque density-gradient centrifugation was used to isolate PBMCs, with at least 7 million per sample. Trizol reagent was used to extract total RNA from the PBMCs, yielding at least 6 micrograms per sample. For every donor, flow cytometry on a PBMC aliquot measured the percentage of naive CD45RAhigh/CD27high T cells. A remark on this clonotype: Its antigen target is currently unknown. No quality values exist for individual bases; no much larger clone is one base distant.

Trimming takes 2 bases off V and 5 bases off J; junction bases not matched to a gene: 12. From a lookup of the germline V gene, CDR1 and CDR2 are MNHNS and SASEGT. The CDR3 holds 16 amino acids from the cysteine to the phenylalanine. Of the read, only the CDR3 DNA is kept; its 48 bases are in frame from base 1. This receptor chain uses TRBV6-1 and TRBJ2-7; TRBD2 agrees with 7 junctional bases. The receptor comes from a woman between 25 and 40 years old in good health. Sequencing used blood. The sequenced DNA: TGTGCCAGCAGTGAAATCGTCTCTAGCGGAGGGGACGAGCAGTACTTC. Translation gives CASSEIVSSGGDEQYF.